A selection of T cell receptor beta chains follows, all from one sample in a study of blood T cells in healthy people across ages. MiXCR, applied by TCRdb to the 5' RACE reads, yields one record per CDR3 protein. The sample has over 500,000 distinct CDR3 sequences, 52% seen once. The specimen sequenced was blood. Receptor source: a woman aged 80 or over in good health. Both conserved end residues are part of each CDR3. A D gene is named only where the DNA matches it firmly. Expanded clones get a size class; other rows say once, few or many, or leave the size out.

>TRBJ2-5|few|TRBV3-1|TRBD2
TGTGCCAGCCGAGGGGACTATCAAGAGACCCAGTACTTC
CASRGDYQETQYF
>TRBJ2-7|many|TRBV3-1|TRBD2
TGTGCCAGCCAAAGGGCTAGCGGGAGTCCGTACGAGCAGTACTTC
CASQRASGSPYEQYF
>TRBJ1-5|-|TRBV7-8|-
TGTGCCAGCAGCTTACTCAGGGTCTCCAATCAGCCCCAGCATTTT
CASSLLRVSNQPQHF
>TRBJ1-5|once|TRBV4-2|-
TGTGCCAGCAGCCAAGATGGGGACAAAAATCAGCCCCAGCATTTT
CASSQDGDKNQPQHF
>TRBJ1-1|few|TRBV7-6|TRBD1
TGTGCCAGCAGCGCCTACCAGGGGGTGAGCACTGAAGCTTTCTTT
CASSAYQGVSTEAFF
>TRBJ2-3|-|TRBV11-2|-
TGTGCCAGCAGCCCCTATGTCCGCACAGATACGCAGTATTTT
CASSPYVRTDTQYF
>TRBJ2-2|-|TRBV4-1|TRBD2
TGCGCCAGCAGCCCCGCCCGGGGAGGGTATGGGAACACCGGGGAGCTGTTTTTT
CASSPARGGYGNTGELFF
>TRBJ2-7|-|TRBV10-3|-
TGTGCCATCAGTCCCGGGGGAAGCTCCTACGAGCAGTACTTC
CAISPGGSSYEQYF
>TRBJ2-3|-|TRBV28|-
TGTGCCAGCAGTTTAAGGCAGGGGATCACAGATACGCAGTATTTT
CASSLRQGITDTQYF
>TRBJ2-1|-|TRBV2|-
TGTGCCAGCGGAACCAAAGTCGGTTTTGGCAATGAGCAGTTCTTC
CASGTKVGFGNEQFF
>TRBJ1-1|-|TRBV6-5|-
TGTGCCAGCAGTTACCAAGACAGATTGAACACTGAAGCTTTCTTT
CASSYQDRLNTEAFF
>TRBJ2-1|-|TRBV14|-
TGTGCCAGCAGCCGATCAAAAACAGGGCAGGAGTTCTTC
CASSRSKTGQEFF
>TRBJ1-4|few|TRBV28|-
TGTGCCACCCGGTCGTCGAATGAAAAACTGTTTTTT
CATRSSNEKLFF
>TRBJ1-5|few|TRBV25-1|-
TGTGCCAGCAGTGAACCTGGGGGTAGCAATCAGCCCCAGCATTTT
CASSEPGGSNQPQHF
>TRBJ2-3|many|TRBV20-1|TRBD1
TGCAGTGCCACGAGACGGGGTTCTGCAGGGGGTGTCACAGATACGCAGTATTTT
CSATRRGSAGGVTDTQYF
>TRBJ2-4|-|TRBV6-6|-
TGTGCCAGCAAATGGGCTGGATCCAAAAACATTCAGTACTTC
CASKWAGSKNIQYF
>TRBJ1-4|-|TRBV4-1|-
TGCGCCAGCAGCCAAGATATACGGGAAAAACTGTTTTTT
CASSQDIREKLFF
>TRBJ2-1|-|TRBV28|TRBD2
TGTGCCAGCAGTTTCCGGACTAGCGGGAGTATTGATGAGCAGTTCTTC
CASSFRTSGSIDEQFF